What follows is one TCR beta chain and its context. This receptor's antigen is unknown. No base qualities exist here, and no much larger clone lies one base off it. Per the germline V gene, SGHTA is the CDR1 and FQGNSA is the CDR2. The CDR3 contains 18 residues, cysteine and phenylalanine counted. Only the CDR3 region is kept as DNA, spanning 54 bases read in frame from base 1. V loses 5 bases at its end and J loses 6 bases; junction bases beyond the gene matches: 18. This sample is drawn from a study of control samples from healthy donors and cancer patients (TCRdb year 2020). Library preparation was by the immunoSEQ multiplex PCR assay. This is the immuneACCESS table as TCRdb keeps it, with only in-frame sequences that have V and J called. A part of the clones is gone; compared with another copy, unresolved V genes explain less than half, and the rest is unexplained. This sample has about 130,000 clones in its table, and 90% of those were observed once. The top ten clones comprise around 2.5% of the sample.

The sequence derives from a man between 18 and 35 years old in good health. This sequence uses TRBV7-2 and TRBJ2-3; 9 central bases correspond to TRBD2. Sequences were obtained from blood. CDR3 loop: CASSRVLSSGRGGDTQYF. The nucleotide sequence reads as follows: TGTGCCAGCAGCCGCGTTCTGAGTAGCGGGAGAGGGGGGGATACGCAGTATTTT.